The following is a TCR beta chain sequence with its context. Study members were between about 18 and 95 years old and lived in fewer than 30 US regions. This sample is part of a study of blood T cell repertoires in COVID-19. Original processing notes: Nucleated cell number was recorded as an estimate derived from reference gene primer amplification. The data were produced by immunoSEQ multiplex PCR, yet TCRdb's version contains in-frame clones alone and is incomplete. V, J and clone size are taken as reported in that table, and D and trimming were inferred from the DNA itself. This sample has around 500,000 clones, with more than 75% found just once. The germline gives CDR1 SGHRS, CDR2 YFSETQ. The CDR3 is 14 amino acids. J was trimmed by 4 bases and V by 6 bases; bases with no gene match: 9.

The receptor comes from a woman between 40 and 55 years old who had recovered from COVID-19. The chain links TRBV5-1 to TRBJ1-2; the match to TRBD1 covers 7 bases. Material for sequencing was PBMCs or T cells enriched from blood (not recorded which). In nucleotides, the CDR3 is TGCGCCAGCACCACTACTGACAGGGCCTATGGCTACACCTTC. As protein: CASTTTDRAYGYTF.